A selection of T cell receptor beta chains follows, all from one sample in a study of OX40 agonist ivuxolimab in advanced cancers. The table came from immunoSEQ multiplex PCR; TCRdb's copy has only in-frame clones and leaves some out. The sample lists just under 60,000 clones, about 89% occurring once. Sample: CD4+ or CD8+ T cells sorted from blood, taken in a trial of the OX40 agonist ivuxolimab. These TCRs come from an adult with an advanced solid tumor such as melanoma, head and neck, liver or kidney cancer. CDR3s include the opening cysteine and the closing phenylalanine or tryptophan. The order of the fields is V gene, J gene, clone size, D gene, CDR3 DNA, CDR3 protein. The D gene is left open where the match is weak. Some rows have no size entry. The others give once, few or many, or a class for an expanded clone.

>TRBV2|TRBJ2-1|NA|NA
TGTGCCAGCAGTGAGAACAATGAGCAGTTCTTC
CASSENNEQFF
>TRBV6-5|TRBJ2-1|NA|NA
TGTGCCAGCACCACGGGGGCCAATGAGCAGTTCTTC
CASTTGANEQFF
>TRBV29-1|TRBJ2-5|NA|NA
TGCAGCGTTGAGGACTTTCAAGAGACCCAGTACTTC
CSVEDFQETQYF
>TRBV28|TRBJ2-3|NA|NA
TGTGCCAGCAGTTCCCGGGTCGGGGGTACGCAGTATTTT
CASSSRVGGTQYF
>TRBV5-4|TRBJ2-1|NA|TRBD1
TGTGCCAGCAGCCCGTGGACAGGGAAGGCTGAGCAGTTCTTC
CASSPWTGKAEQFF
>TRBV19|TRBJ2-2|NA|NA
TGTGCCAGTAGTATTCTAGCGACGAACACCGGGGAGCTGTTTTTT
CASSILATNTGELFF
>TRBV5-6|TRBJ2-7|few|NA
TGTGCCAGCAGCTTGGGGGGGCTGGACGAGCAGTACTTC
CASSLGGLDEQYF
>TRBV7-9|TRBJ2-3|NA|TRBD2
TGTGCCAGCAGCCAGCTAGCGGGAGGTACAGATACGCAGTATTTT
CASSQLAGGTDTQYF
>TRBV28|TRBJ2-7|NA|TRBD2
TGTGCCAGCAGTTCCCTAGTCGGACTAGCGGGAAAGCCTTACGAGCAGTACTTC
CASSSLVGLAGKPYEQYF
>TRBV5-6|TRBJ2-7|NA|TRBD1
TGTGCCAGCAGTTTAACAGGGGACTCCTACGAGCAGTACTTC
CASSLTGDSYEQYF
>TRBV6-1|TRBJ1-2|NA|NA
TGTGCCAGCAGGGACGGGGGCCCGGGCTATGGCTACACCTTC
CASRDGGPGYGYTF
>TRBV7-7|TRBJ2-7|NA|TRBD2
TGTGCCAGCAGCTTAGGGACTAGCGGAAACTACGAGCAGTACTTC
CASSLGTSGNYEQYF
>TRBV11-2|TRBJ2-2|NA|NA
TGTGCCAGCAGCTTAGAGGGGCTACCTATTACCGGGGAGCTGTTTTTT
CASSLEGLPITGELFF
>TRBV19|TRBJ2-3|NA|TRBD2
TGTGCCAGTAGTCTACTAGCGGTTAGCACAGATACGCAGTATTTT
CASSLLAVSTDTQYF
>TRBV19|TRBJ2-7|NA|TRBD2
TGTGCGGCGGGGGACGGGTACTACGAGCAGTACTTC
CAAGDGYYEQYF
>TRBV6-5|TRBJ2-2|NA|TRBD2
TGTGCCAGCACCCCCACGGGACTAGCGTACGGGGAGCTGTTTTTT
CASTPTGLAYGELFF
>TRBV6-5|TRBJ2-7|NA|NA
TGTGCCAGCAGCTTTACCTACGAGCAGTACTTC
CASSFTYEQYF
>TRBV28|TRBJ2-7|NA|TRBD1
TGTGCCAGCAGCCACAGGGGGAGGAACGAGCAGTACTTC
CASSHRGRNEQYF
>TRBV7-9|TRBJ1-2|NA|NA
TGTGCCAGCAGCTTAGCTACAGGATTCTATGGCTACACCTTC
CASSLATGFYGYTF
>TRBV7-8|TRBJ2-3|NA|TRBD1
TGTGCCAGCAGCTTAGAGCGGGACAGGGCAATCACAGATACGCAGTATTTT
CASSLERDRAITDTQYF
>TRBV5-1|TRBJ1-2|NA|NA
TGCGCCAGCAGCTTGGACACCTATGGCTACACCTTC
CASSLDTYGYTF
>TRBV6-6|TRBJ2-3|NA|NA
TGTGCCAGCAGTTACTTAGTCACAGATACGCAGTATTTT
CASSYLVTDTQYF
>TRBV19|TRBJ2-7|NA|NA
TGTGCCAGTAGTCCCGGGGCCTCACACTACGAGCAGTACTTC
CASSPGASHYEQYF
>TRBV27|TRBJ2-2|NA|TRBD1
TGTGCCAGCACCGGGACAGGCGCGAACACCGGGGAGCTGTTTTTT
CASTGTGANTGELFF
>TRBV5-4|TRBJ1-1|NA|NA
TGTGCCAGCAGCTTGGGTGCTGAAGCTTTCTTT
CASSLGAEAFF
>TRBV27|TRBJ1-5|NA|NA
TGTGCCAGCAGTTTAATTCGGCGGGGCGAGTGGGTTCAGCCCCAGCATTTT
CASSLIRRGEWVQPQHF
>TRBV28|TRBJ1-5|NA|TRBD1
TGTGCCAGCAGCGACCGGGACAGGGGGCACCAGCCCCAGCATTTT
CASSDRDRGHQPQHF
>TRBV19|TRBJ2-1|NA|NA
TGTGCCAGTAGCACTTTTTTGGCGGCACTCCAAAGCTCCTACAATGAGCAGTTCTTC
CASSTFLAALQSSYNEQFF
>TRBV5-6|TRBJ1-4|NA|NA
TGTGCCAGCAGCCCGTGGGCCCGGGGCGCTGAAAAACTGTTTTTT
CASSPWARGAEKLFF
>TRBV29-1|TRBJ2-3|once|TRBD2
TGCAGCGTTGGGGCCTGGCGGGAGGGAACAGATACGCAGTATTTT
CSVGAWREGTDTQYF
>TRBV19|TRBJ2-1|NA|TRBD2
TGTGCCAGTAGTCCGATCGGGGGGACTAGCGGGTACAATGAGCAGTTCTTC
CASSPIGGTSGYNEQFF
>TRBV19|TRBJ2-6|NA|NA
TGTGCCAGTAGTACAGGGCCTGGGGCCAACGTCCTGACTTTC
CASSTGPGANVLTF
>TRBV7-9|TRBJ2-5|NA|NA
TGTGCCAGCAGCCCTGCGCAGGGAGCGGAAGAGACCCAGTACTTC
CASSPAQGAEETQYF
>TRBV7-2|TRBJ2-5|NA|NA
TGTGCCAGCAGCTTAGGTCTGGTTCCGGGTCGGGAGACCCAGTACTTC
CASSLGLVPGRETQYF
>TRBV6-1|TRBJ1-1|NA|NA
TGTGCCAGCAGGGGAGGGGCTGAAGCTTTCTTT
CASRGGAEAFF
>TRBV2|TRBJ1-4|NA|NA
TGTGCCAGCAGTGAGCCCCTCGCAGGGTTTTATGAAAAACTGTTTTTT
CASSEPLAGFYEKLFF
>TRBV19|TRBJ2-6|NA|TRBD1
TGTGCCAGTAGCTGGGGGACAGGGTCCTCTGGGGCCAACGTCCTGACTTTC
CASSWGTGSSGANVLTF
>TRBV27|TRBJ2-7|once|TRBD1
TGTGCCAGCAGTTCACCGGGACAGGGAATCTACGAGCAGTACTTC
CASSSPGQGIYEQYF
>TRBV19|TRBJ2-1|NA|TRBD2
TGTGCCAGTAGTCCTTTTGGGACTACATTCAATGAGCAGTTCTTC
CASSPFGTTFNEQFF
>TRBV19|TRBJ1-1|few|NA
TGTGCCAGTAGTTGGGGGGTAGCTGACATGAACACTGAAGCTTTCTTT
CASSWGVADMNTEAFF
>TRBV11-2|TRBJ2-7|NA|TRBD1
TGTGCCAGCAGCCCAAGGTCTGACAGGGACTACGAGCAGTACTTC
CASSPRSDRDYEQYF